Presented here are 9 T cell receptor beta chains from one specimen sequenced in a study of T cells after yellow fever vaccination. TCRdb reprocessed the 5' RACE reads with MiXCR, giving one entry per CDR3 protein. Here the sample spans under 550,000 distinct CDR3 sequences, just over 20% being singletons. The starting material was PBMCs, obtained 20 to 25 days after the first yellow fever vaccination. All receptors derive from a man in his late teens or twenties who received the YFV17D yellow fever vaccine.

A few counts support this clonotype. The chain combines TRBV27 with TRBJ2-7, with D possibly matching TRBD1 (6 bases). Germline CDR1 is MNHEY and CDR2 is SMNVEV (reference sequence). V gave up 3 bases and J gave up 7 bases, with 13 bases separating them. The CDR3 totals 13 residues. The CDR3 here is CASSLQGSGEQYF. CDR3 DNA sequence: TGTGCCAGCAGTTTGCAGGGGTCGGGAGAGCAGTACTTC.

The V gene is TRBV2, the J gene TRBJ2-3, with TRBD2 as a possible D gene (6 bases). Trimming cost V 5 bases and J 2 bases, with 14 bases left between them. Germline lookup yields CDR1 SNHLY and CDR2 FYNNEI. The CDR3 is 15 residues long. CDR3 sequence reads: CASSFGGGDTDTQYF. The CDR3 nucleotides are TGTGCCAGCAGTTTTGGTGGCGGGGACACAGATACGCAGTATTTT.

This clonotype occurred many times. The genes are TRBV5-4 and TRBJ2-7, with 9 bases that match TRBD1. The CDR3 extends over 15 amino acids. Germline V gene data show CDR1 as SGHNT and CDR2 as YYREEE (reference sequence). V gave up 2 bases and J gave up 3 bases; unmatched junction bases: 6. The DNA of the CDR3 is TGTGCCAGCAGCTTTGGGGACAGGGTTTTCTACGAGCAGTACTTC. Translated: CASSFGDRVFYEQYF.

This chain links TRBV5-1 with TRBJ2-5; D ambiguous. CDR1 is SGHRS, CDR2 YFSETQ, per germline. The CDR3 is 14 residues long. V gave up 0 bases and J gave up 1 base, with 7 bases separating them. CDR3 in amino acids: CASSLGRTQETQYF. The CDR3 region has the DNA TGCGCCAGCAGCTTGGGACGGACCCAAGAGACCCAGTACTTC.

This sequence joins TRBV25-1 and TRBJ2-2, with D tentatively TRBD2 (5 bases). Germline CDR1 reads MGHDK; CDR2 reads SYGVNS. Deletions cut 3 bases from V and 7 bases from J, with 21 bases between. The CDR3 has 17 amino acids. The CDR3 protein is CASSDDVGVGSGGELFF. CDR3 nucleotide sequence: TGTGCCAGCAGTGATGACGTCGGGGTAGGCTCAGGCGGGGAGCTGTTTTTT.

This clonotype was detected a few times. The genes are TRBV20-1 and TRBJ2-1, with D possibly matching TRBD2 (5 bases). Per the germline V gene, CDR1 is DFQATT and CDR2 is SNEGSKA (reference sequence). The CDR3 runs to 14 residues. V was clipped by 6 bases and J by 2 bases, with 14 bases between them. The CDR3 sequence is CSAKTRSPYNEQFF. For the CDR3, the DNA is TGCAGTGCAAAAACTAGGAGCCCCTACAATGAGCAGTTCTTC.

CDR3 coding DNA: TGTGCCAGCAGTCAAAAATACACATCCTACGAGCAGTACGTC. Translation gives CASSQKYTSYEQYV. This chain connects TRBV5-6 to TRBJ2-7; D is uncertain. Looked up from germline, CDR1 is SGHDT and CDR2 is YYEEEE. The CDR3 is 14 amino acids. The germline V and J ends were trimmed by 5 bases and 1 base, with 13 bases remaining between them.

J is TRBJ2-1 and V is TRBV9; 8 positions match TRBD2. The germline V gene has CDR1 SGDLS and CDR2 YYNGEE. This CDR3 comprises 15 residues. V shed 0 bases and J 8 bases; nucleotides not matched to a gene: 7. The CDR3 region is CASSVGLLLADEQFF. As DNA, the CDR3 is TGTGCCAGCAGCGTAGGGTTGTTACTAGCGGATGAGCAGTTCTTC.

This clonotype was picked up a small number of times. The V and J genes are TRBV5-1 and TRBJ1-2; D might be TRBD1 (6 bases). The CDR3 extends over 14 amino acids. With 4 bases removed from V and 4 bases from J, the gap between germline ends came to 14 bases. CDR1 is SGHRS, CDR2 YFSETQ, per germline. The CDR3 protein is CASSRPGAVYGYTF. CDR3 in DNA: TGCGCCAGCAGCAGACCAGGGGCCGTCTATGGCTACACCTTC.